A single sample is the source of the 31 T cell receptor beta chains below, sequenced in a study of blood T cell repertoires in COVID-19 (dated by TCRdb to the early 2020s). Receptor libraries were prepared by the immunoSEQ multiplex PCR assay. TCRdb's version of the immuneACCESS table is confined to in-frame rearrangements and falls short of the full clone set. An unresolved V gene accounts for under half of the shortfall where checked; the remainder is of unknown origin. Counted in this sample were under 65,000 clones; more than 65% of them appeared once. The top ten clones comprise around 5.4% of the sample. Material: peripheral blood. The receptors here all came from a woman aged 55-69 years with acute or convalescent COVID-19.

The chain recombines TRBV6-5 with TRBJ1-1, with unresolved D. Trimming took 0 bases from V and 4 from J, leaving 6 bases between them. The germline gives CDR1 MNHEY, CDR2 SVGAGI. The CDR3 has 13 amino acids. CDR3 amino acids: CASSYSGVTEAFF. CDR3 bases: TGTGCCAGCAGTTACTCGGGAGTCACTGAAGCTTTCTTT.

The CDR3 region is CASSVPGQGKGYTF. CDR3 nucleotides: TGTGCCAGTAGTGTACCGGGACAGGGAAAAGGCTACACCTTC. The chain carries TRBV19 and TRBJ1-2; TRBD1 agrees at 9 bases. The CDR3 has 14 amino acids. The germline V gene encodes CDR1 LNHDA and CDR2 SQIVND (reference sequence). J was trimmed by 8 bases and V by 5 bases; bases with no gene match: 9.

The chain recombines TRBV5-6 with TRBJ1-1; no clear D. Per the germline V gene, CDR1 is SGHDT and CDR2 is YYEEEE. Trimming cost V 6 bases and J 2 bases, with 8 bases left between them. There are 12 residues in the CDR3. The chain's CDR3 is CASKEDNTEAFF. CDR3 coding DNA: TGTGCCAGCAAAGAGGATAACACTGAAGCTTTCTTT.

V and J are TRBV7-9 and TRBJ2-3, with D possibly being TRBD1 (6 bases). The CDR3 is 15 residues long. Deletions cut 5 bases from V and 2 bases from J, with 14 bases between. Germline CDR1 and CDR2: SEHNR and FQNEAQ (reference sequence). CDR3 DNA sequence: TGTGCCAGCAGCAAAACGGACAGCCCCACAGATACGCAGTATTTT. Translating it yields CASSKTDSPTDTQYF. The full variable domain, in which reference TRBV7-9 and TRBJ2-3 provide the parts outside the CDR3, is DTGVSQNPRHKITKRGQNVTFRCDPISEHNRLYWYRQTLGQGPEFLTYFQNEAQLEKSRLLSDRFSAERPKGSFSTLEIQRTEQGDSAMYLCASSKTDSPTDTQYFGPGTRLTVL.

This clone was seen a single time. The chain uses TRBV3-1 (or the pseudogene TRBV3-2) and TRBJ1-1; 9 nucleotides align to TRBD1. V shed 5 bases and J 3 bases; nucleotides not matched to a gene: 1. Per germline, CDR1 LGHDT and CDR2 YNNKEL (reference sequence). This CDR3 is 13 amino acids long. This CDR3 is CASSGTGYTEAFF. CDR3 DNA: TGTGCCAGCAGCGGGACAGGGTACACTGAAGCTTTCTTT.

J is TRBJ2-5 and V is TRBV19, with 7 bases lining up with TRBD1. CDR3 length: 16 amino acids. With 8 bases clipped from V and 1 base from J, the junction kept 13 bases outside the gene matches. Germline V gene data show CDR1 as LNHDA and CDR2 as SQIVND (reference sequence). CDR3: CASLQDKDRIQETQYF. The CDR3 coding sequence is TGTGCCAGTTTACAGGATAAGGACAGGATCCAAGAGACCCAGTACTTC.

The chain recombines TRBV4-2 with TRBJ1-3; weak D call: TRBD1 (6 bases). The V gene's germline CDR1 is LGHNA and CDR2 YNFKEQ. The CDR3 has 17 amino acids. The germline V and J ends were trimmed by 4 bases and 7 bases, with 23 bases remaining between them. The DNA for the CDR3 is TGTGCCAGCAGCCGCCTCCCACGAGGGGGAACGGGGAACACCATATATTTT. Its protein is CASSRLPRGGTGNTIYF.

The J gene is TRBJ2-7, the V gene TRBV19, with 8 bases aligning to TRBD1. The junction had 6 bases not matched to a gene; V was cut back by 5 bases and J by 6 bases. Germline CDR1 reads LNHDA; CDR2 reads SQIVND (reference sequence). The CDR3 spans 13 residues. The CDR3 loop is CASSGSGTGEQYF. The DNA of the CDR3 is TGTGCCAGTAGTGGTTCCGGGACAGGCGAGCAGTACTTC.

This chain connects TRBV5-4 to TRBJ2-5; tentatively, D is TRBD1 (5 bases). The length of the CDR3 is 16 residues. The germline V gene has CDR1 SGHNT and CDR2 YYREEE (reference sequence). V dropped 0 bases and J dropped 5 bases, with 17 bases sitting between them. CDR3 region: CASSLGGRVRIETQYF. In DNA form, the CDR3 reads TGTGCCAGCAGCTTGGGAGGCAGGGTGAGGATTGAGACCCAGTACTTC.

J is TRBJ2-7 and V is TRBV24-1, with D possibly being TRBD2 (6 bases). V gave up 4 bases and J gave up 9 bases, with 18 bases separating them. CDR1 KGHDR and CDR2 SFDVKD come from the germline V gene. This CDR3 contains 14 residues. The CDR3 is CATSDLGGASGQYF. DNA of the CDR3: TGTGCCACCAGTGACCTGGGAGGCGCCTCCGGGCAGTACTTC.

The chain has TRBV5-4 and TRBJ2-1, with D possibly TRBD2 on 5 matching bases. CDR3 size: 12 residues. Germline loops: CDR1 SGHNT, CDR2 YYREEE (reference sequence). V shed 0 bases and J shed 9 bases, with 7 bases lying between them. CDR3 DNA sequence: TGTGCCAGCAGCTTGGTGGGAGCTGAGCAGTTCTTC. Translation: CASSLVGAEQFF.

The chain employs TRBV11-2 and TRBJ2-5; TRBD2 aligns across 10 bases. Trimming removed 6 bases from V and 5 bases from J; junction bases left unmatched: 12. The CDR3 covers 16 residues. CDR1 is SGHAT and CDR2 is FQNNGV in the germline V gene. The CDR3 region is CASSGGLAGEGETQYF. The CDR3 coding sequence is TGTGCCAGCAGTGGCGGCCTAGCGGGGGAAGGTGAGACCCAGTACTTC.

This chain connects TRBV7-3 to TRBJ1-2; 8 bases are a match to TRBD1. CDR1 and CDR2 from the germline V gene are SGHTA and FQGTGA. The CDR3 totals 14 residues. V trimming: 5 bases; J trimming: 5 bases; junction bases outside the gene matches: 7. The CDR3 region is CASSLTGTGYGYTF. The CDR3 DNA reads as TGTGCCAGCAGCCTTACCGGGACAGGTTATGGCTACACCTTC.

The J gene is TRBJ1-4, the V gene TRBV7-9, with TRBD1 identical over 7 bases. Germline CDR1 reads SEHNR; CDR2 reads FQNEAQ (reference sequence). After removal of 1 base from V and 4 bases from J, the junction contained 3 bases not matched to a gene. The length of the CDR3 is 15 residues. The CDR3 region has the DNA TGTGCCAGCAGCTTAGGGGACAGTCATAATGAAAAACTGTTTTTT. The encoded protein is CASSLGDSHNEKLFF.

The CDR3 here is CASSLGSRTGNNEQFF. CDR3 bases: TGCGCCAGCAGCTTGGGTTCCCGGACAGGGAACAATGAGCAGTTCTTC. This chain uses TRBV5-1 with TRBJ2-1; 8 positions agree with TRBD1. The CDR3 is 16 amino acids. Trimming cost V 0 bases and J 5 bases; bases outside gene matches: 7. Germline CDR1 SGHRS, CDR2 YFSETQ. Full variable domain (outside the CDR3, taken from reference TRBV5-1 and TRBJ2-1): KAGVTQTPRYLIKTRGQQVTLSCSPISGHRSVSWYQQTPGQGLQFLFEYFSETQRNKGNFPGRFSGRQFSNSRSEMNVSTLELGDSALYLCASSLGSRTGNNEQFFGPGTRLTVL.

V is TRBV30 and J is TRBJ1-1; D is possibly TRBD1 (5 bases). Trimming pared 5 bases from V and 6 bases from J, leaving 13 bases between. CDR1 is GTSNPN, CDR2 SVGIG, per germline (reference sequence). The CDR3 length is 12 residues. The CDR3 DNA reads TGTGCCTGGGTCGGGACTCAGCCTGAAGCTTTCTTT. This gives the protein CAWVGTQPEAFF.

The chain carries TRBV2 and TRBJ1-6; D not certain. Germline V gives CDR1 SNHLY, CDR2 FYNNEI. Trimming pared 1 base from V and 10 bases from J, leaving 11 bases between. The CDR3 is made up of 14 amino acids. CDR3 sequence (DNA): TGTGCCAGCAGTGAAGGCAGGATTTGGTCACCCCTCCACTTT. Translated: CASSEGRIWSPLHF.

The chain carries TRBV2 and TRBJ1-2, with unresolved D. From germline, CDR1 is SNHLY and CDR2 FYNNEI. The germline V and J ends were trimmed by 1 base and 6 bases, with 9 bases remaining between them. This CDR3 has 13 amino acids. The CDR3 DNA follows: TGTGCCAGCAGTGAAGACAGAGCGGATGGCTACACCTTC. Translation gives CASSEDRADGYTF.

The V call is TRBV5-1, the J call TRBJ2-5; 12 bases agree with TRBD2. The length of the CDR3 is 15 residues. V shed 4 bases and J 4 bases; nucleotides not matched to a gene: 5. Germline CDR1 and CDR2: SGHRS and YFSETQ. CDR3 sequence: CASSRGLAGTETQYF. DNA of the CDR3: TGCGCCAGCAGCCGCGGACTAGCGGGGACAGAGACCCAGTACTTC.

Written as DNA, the CDR3 is TGCGCCAGCAAGAGTCTAGGACTAGCGGGGGCCTGGAACACCGGGGAGCTGTTTTTT. As protein: CASKSLGLAGAWNTGELFF. V usage is TRBV5-1 and J usage is TRBJ2-2, with 13 positions matching TRBD2. CDR1 SGHRS and CDR2 YFSETQ come from the germline V gene. The length of the CDR3 is 19 residues. The trim removed 6 bases at V and 1 base at J, leaving 12 bases unmatched.

The chain is built from TRBV12-3 or TRBV12-4 and TRBJ1-6; possibly TRBD1 for D (6 bases). V dropped 6 bases and J dropped 13 bases, with 13 bases sitting between them. The CDR3 contains 12 residues. CDR3 sequence (DNA): TGTGCCAGCAGGAGACAGGCCGGGCCCCTCCACTTT. Its translation is CASRRQAGPLHF.

The rearrangement links TRBV18 to TRBJ1-5; no firm D call. Germline V lookup: CDR1 KGHSH, CDR2 LQKENI. Trimming took 6 bases from V and 10 from J, leaving 16 bases between them. This CDR3 has 13 residues. The CDR3 reads CASSIDRDRPQHF. In DNA, the CDR3 is TGTGCCAGCTCCATAGACCGGGATCGTCCCCAGCATTTT. The variable domain in full, completed from reference TRBV18 and TRBJ1-5, reads NAGVMQNPRHLVRRRGQEARLRCSPMKGHSHVYWYRQLPEEGLKFMVYLQKENIIDESGMPKERFSAEFPKEGPSILRIQQVVRGDSAAYFCASSIDRDRPQHFGDGTRLSIL.

V is TRBV5-6 and J is TRBJ1-2; D not resolved. With 1 base removed from V and 5 bases from J, the gap between germline ends came to 12 bases. The CDR3 length is 14 residues. Per germline, CDR1 SGHDT and CDR2 YYEEEE. In nucleotides, the CDR3 is TGTGCCAGCAGCTTGAGGGAGGAGGGATATGGCTACACCTTC. Protein sequence: CASSLREEGYGYTF.

This sequence joins TRBV7-3 and TRBJ2-2; 7 positions match TRBD1. V gave up 5 bases and J gave up 6 bases; unmatched junction bases: 6. The CDR3 extends over 14 amino acids. Germline V gene data show CDR1 as SGHTA and CDR2 as FQGTGA. CDR3 nucleotides: TGTGCCAGCAGCCCCGTGACAGGGCCCGGGGAGCTGTTTTTT. As protein: CASSPVTGPGELFF.

This chain joins TRBV15 and TRBJ1-5, with a possible D match to TRBD1 (5 bases). This CDR3 contains 13 residues. CDR1 and CDR2 from the germline V gene are LNHNV and YYDKDF (reference sequence). V was pared by 5 bases and J by 7 bases, with 12 bases between. The CDR3 DNA follows: TGTGCCACCAGCGGACAATCTGAACAGCCCCAGCATTTT. It is translated as CATSGQSEQPQHF.

The rearrangement uses TRBV11-3 and TRBJ2-5; possibly TRBD2 for D (6 bases). Trimming took off 1 base at V and 5 bases at J, with 14 bases between the two ends. Germline lookup yields CDR1 SGHNT and CDR2 YENEEA. The CDR3 is 15 residues long. CDR3 nucleotide sequence: TGTGCCAGCAGCTTAGGACTTGGGGCGGGGGAGACCCAGTACTTC. Translation: CASSLGLGAGETQYF.

This clone has only one observation. The chain joins TRBV2 to TRBJ2-5; TRBD2 matches 8 bases. V was clipped by 6 bases and J by 1 base; unmatched bases: 7. The germline CDR1 and CDR2 sequences are SNHLY and FYNNEI. The CDR3 extends over 15 amino acids. CDR3 DNA sequence: TGTGCCAGCAGCTTAGCGAGCGGGGGCCAAGAGACCCAGTACTTC. It is translated as CASSLASGGQETQYF.

The chain is built from TRBV19 and TRBJ1-4; 7 positions match TRBD1. This CDR3 contains 14 residues. V shed 6 bases and J 7 bases; nucleotides not matched to a gene: 8. The V gene's germline CDR1 is LNHDA and CDR2 SQIVND (reference sequence). Written as DNA, the CDR3 is TGTGCCAGTAGACAGGGGTCCTACCTTGAAAAACTGTTTTTT. Residues: CASRQGSYLEKLFF.

This chain connects TRBV27 to TRBJ2-7; 13 bases match TRBD2. CDR1 and CDR2 (germline): MNHEY, SMNVEV (reference sequence). The CDR3 is made up of 17 amino acids. With V trimmed by 4 bases and J by 9 bases, 15 bases remained unmatched. The CDR3 sequence: CASSSVPGLAGRWGQYF. The CDR3, as DNA: TGTGCCAGCAGTTCCGTCCCGGGACTAGCGGGGAGGTGGGGGCAGTACTTC.

The rearrangement links TRBV3-1 (or the pseudogene TRBV3-2) to TRBJ2-7; TRBD2 matches at 11 bases. Trimming at V came to 6 bases and at J to 6 bases, leaving 13 bases not matched to a gene. CDR1 LGHDT and CDR2 YNNKEL come from the germline V gene (reference sequence). The CDR3 is 16 residues long. In DNA form, the CDR3 reads TGTGCCAGCAGTAGGGTCCCACTAGCGGGGGCTGGCGAGCAGTACTTC. Amino acids: CASSRVPLAGAGEQYF.

V and J are TRBV10-2 and TRBJ2-7; D is possibly TRBD1 (6 bases). Trimming took 5 bases from V and 6 from J, leaving 17 bases between them. The CDR3 sequence is 14 residues long. Germline values: CDR1 WSHSY, CDR2 SAAADI. CDR3 in amino acids: CASSSNRASVEQYF. The CDR3 nucleotides are TGCGCCAGCAGTAGTAACAGGGCTTCCGTCGAGCAGTACTTC.